Listed here are 9 T cell receptor beta chains from one sample, sequenced in a study of blood T cells in healthy people across ages. The authors ran a second PCR of about 6 to 11 cycles using a sample-barcoded 5' primer and a J-beta primer mix. In TCRdb, the 5' RACE reads were re-called with MiXCR into one record per CDR3 protein. Of about 760,000 distinct CDR3 sequences in the sample, 45% to 70% were seen once. Material: blood. The receptor set was obtained from a man aged 40-55 years in good health.

The rearrangement links TRBV9 to TRBJ1-5; D unclear. The ends were cut back, 0 bases at V and 7 bases at J, with 11 bases in the middle. The CDR3 runs to 14 residues. Germline V gives CDR1 SGDLS, CDR2 YYNGEE. CDR3 sequence: CASSVVGFGQPQHF. The CDR3 DNA sequence: TGTGCCAGCAGCGTAGTCGGGTTTGGACAGCCCCAGCATTTT.

CDR3 sequence reads: CASSQGSGGLTDTQYF. The CDR3 nucleotides are TGTGCCAGCAGCCAAGGATCGGGCGGTCTCACAGATACGCAGTATTTT. The chain joins TRBV3-1 to TRBJ2-3; D is uncertain. From germline, CDR1 is LGHDT and CDR2 YNNKEL (reference sequence). The germline V and J ends were trimmed by 1 base and 2 bases, with 13 bases remaining between them. CDR3 length: 16 residues.

This clonotype appeared once. The chain couples TRBV7-3 to TRBJ1-1; D unresolved. The CDR3 length is 14 residues. V shed 5 bases and J shed 4 bases, with 14 bases lying between them. Germline-derived CDR1 and CDR2 are SGHTA and FQGTGA. CDR3 DNA sequence: TGTGCCAGCAGCCCTGATGGCGGTGGCACTGAAGCTTTCTTT. Its protein product is CASSPDGGGTEAFF.

This clonotype has just one count. Sequence at one end of the junction differs from germline and may be a read error. The chain recombines TRBV4-3 with TRBJ2-5, with D perhaps TRBD2 (5 bases). The germline V gene encodes CDR1 LGHNA and CDR2 YSLEER. The CDR3 contains 15 residues. The CDR3 DNA sequence: TGCGCCGGCAGCCAAGGTCGAGGGAATGGGGAGACCCAGTACTTC. Translated, it gives CAGSQGRGNGETQYF.

V gene TRBV5-1 combines with J gene TRBJ2-7; D is uncertain. The last part of the DNA fits TRBJ2-4 better; the J call may be wrong. The CDR3 contains 9 residues. Germline CDR1 reads SGHRS; CDR2 reads YFSETQ. This chain's CDR3 is CASGNIQYF. CDR3 nucleotides: TGCGCCAGCGGAAACATTCAGTACTTC.

The chain links TRBV27 to TRBJ2-5; 8 nucleotides line up with TRBD2. Germline CDR1 and CDR2: MNHEY and SMNVEV (reference sequence). There are 16 residues in the CDR3. Germline trimming cut 5 bases from V and 4 bases from J; bases unmatched to any gene: 12. CDR3 sequence: CASSGGTSRVVETQYF. The CDR3 DNA reads as TGTGCCAGCAGTGGCGGGACTAGTCGGGTCGTAGAGACCCAGTACTTC.

The chain employs TRBV28 and TRBJ2-5; D not resolved. The CDR3 contains 14 residues. The germline V gene encodes CDR1 MDHEN and CDR2 SYDVKM. Trimming stripped 6 bases from V and 5 bases from J, with 16 bases between. Here the CDR3 DNA reads TGTGCCAGCAGCATCGTCGAGGTCATCGAGACCCAGTACTTC. It encodes CASSIVEVIETQYF.

This rearrangement joins TRBV4-1 to TRBJ1-4, with TRBD1 as a possible D gene (6 bases). Per germline, CDR1 MGHRA and CDR2 YSYEKL. Trimming left V 2 bases short and J 5 bases short, with 9 bases between. The CDR3 has 14 residues. CDR3 DNA: TGCGCCAGCAGCCAATCTCAGGGGAATGAAAAACTGTTTTTT. It is translated as CASSQSQGNEKLFF.

The chain combines TRBV27 with TRBJ2-3; D possibly corresponds to TRBD1 (6 bases). CDR1 is MNHEY and CDR2 is SMNVEV in the germline V gene (reference sequence). The length of the CDR3 is 13 residues. Trimming removed 4 bases at V and 6 bases at J, with 11 bases between. CDR3 DNA: TGTGCCAGCAGTTATGGGGGCGGGGATACGCAGTATTTT. Translated, it gives CASSYGGGDTQYF.